The T cell receptor (beta chain) described here comes from a study of human T cells and chemical hapten exposure. Study as a whole: Alopecia areata, totalis and universalis patients, mostly female, were included. Study-level results: The donor cohort had alopecia, so its immune response may not match that of healthy people.

The table lists this clonotype with a few counts. Its antigen is not known. Described time point: patch test 1, 2 weeks after DPC sensitization. Treatment here: therapeutic diphenylcyclopropenone sensitization with weekly scalp DPC. The CDR3 runs 14 residues. With V trimmed by 4 bases and J by 9 bases, 5 bases remained unmatched. Germline V gene data show CDR1 as SGDLS and CDR2 as YYNGEE. Original processing methods: A per-sample median of 95,638 TCRs was observed, with counts ranging from about 20,000 to 750,000. TCRdb re-derived calls from the RACE reads in MiXCR, one entry per CDR3 protein. TCRdb, not the original authors, processed these V and J calls. Here the sample spans approximately 60,000 distinct CDR3 sequences, over 7.5% being singletons.

The source was whole blood, collected in connection with sensitization to the hapten diphenylcyclopropenone (DPC). The chain recombines TRBV9 with TRBJ1-6; 9 bases line up with TRBD1. The TCR sequence derives from a middle-aged woman with alopecia areata. Some clones in this sample may be carry-over from other donors' samples. The DNA of the CDR3 is TGTGCCAGCAGCAAGACAGGGGGGGCTTCACCCCTCCACTTT. This codes for CASSKTGGASPLHF.